This T cell receptor beta chain was captured in a study of human T cells and chemical hapten exposure. The CDR3 has 15 amino acids. Between the trimmed V and J ends, which lost 0 bases and 4 bases, there was a span of 15 bases. Germline CDR1 and CDR2: GTSNPN and SVGIG (reference sequence). TCRdb reprocessed the RACE reads with MiXCR, giving one entry per CDR3 protein. The sample carries approximately 400,000 distinct CDR3 sequences, around 5.5% recorded once. Whole-study results and caveats: Significantly more large CDR3 similarity clusters arose among expanded TCRs than among controls.

Time point of the sample: pre-sensitization, week 0. Treatment given: therapeutic diphenylcyclopropenone sensitization with weekly scalp DPC. This clonotype was seen more than once but under ten times. The antigen remains unidentified. Sequencing used whole blood, obtained in connection with sensitization to the hapten diphenylcyclopropenone (DPC). V usage is TRBV30 and J usage is TRBJ1-2, with D perhaps matching TRBD1 (6 bases). The TCR comes from a woman between 45 and 65 years old with alopecia areata. Some clones in this sample may be carry-over from other donors' samples. The CDR3 nucleotides are TGTGCCTGGAGTGTGGGGATACAGGGAGGCTATGGCTACACCTTC. Translation: CAWSVGIQGGYGYTF.